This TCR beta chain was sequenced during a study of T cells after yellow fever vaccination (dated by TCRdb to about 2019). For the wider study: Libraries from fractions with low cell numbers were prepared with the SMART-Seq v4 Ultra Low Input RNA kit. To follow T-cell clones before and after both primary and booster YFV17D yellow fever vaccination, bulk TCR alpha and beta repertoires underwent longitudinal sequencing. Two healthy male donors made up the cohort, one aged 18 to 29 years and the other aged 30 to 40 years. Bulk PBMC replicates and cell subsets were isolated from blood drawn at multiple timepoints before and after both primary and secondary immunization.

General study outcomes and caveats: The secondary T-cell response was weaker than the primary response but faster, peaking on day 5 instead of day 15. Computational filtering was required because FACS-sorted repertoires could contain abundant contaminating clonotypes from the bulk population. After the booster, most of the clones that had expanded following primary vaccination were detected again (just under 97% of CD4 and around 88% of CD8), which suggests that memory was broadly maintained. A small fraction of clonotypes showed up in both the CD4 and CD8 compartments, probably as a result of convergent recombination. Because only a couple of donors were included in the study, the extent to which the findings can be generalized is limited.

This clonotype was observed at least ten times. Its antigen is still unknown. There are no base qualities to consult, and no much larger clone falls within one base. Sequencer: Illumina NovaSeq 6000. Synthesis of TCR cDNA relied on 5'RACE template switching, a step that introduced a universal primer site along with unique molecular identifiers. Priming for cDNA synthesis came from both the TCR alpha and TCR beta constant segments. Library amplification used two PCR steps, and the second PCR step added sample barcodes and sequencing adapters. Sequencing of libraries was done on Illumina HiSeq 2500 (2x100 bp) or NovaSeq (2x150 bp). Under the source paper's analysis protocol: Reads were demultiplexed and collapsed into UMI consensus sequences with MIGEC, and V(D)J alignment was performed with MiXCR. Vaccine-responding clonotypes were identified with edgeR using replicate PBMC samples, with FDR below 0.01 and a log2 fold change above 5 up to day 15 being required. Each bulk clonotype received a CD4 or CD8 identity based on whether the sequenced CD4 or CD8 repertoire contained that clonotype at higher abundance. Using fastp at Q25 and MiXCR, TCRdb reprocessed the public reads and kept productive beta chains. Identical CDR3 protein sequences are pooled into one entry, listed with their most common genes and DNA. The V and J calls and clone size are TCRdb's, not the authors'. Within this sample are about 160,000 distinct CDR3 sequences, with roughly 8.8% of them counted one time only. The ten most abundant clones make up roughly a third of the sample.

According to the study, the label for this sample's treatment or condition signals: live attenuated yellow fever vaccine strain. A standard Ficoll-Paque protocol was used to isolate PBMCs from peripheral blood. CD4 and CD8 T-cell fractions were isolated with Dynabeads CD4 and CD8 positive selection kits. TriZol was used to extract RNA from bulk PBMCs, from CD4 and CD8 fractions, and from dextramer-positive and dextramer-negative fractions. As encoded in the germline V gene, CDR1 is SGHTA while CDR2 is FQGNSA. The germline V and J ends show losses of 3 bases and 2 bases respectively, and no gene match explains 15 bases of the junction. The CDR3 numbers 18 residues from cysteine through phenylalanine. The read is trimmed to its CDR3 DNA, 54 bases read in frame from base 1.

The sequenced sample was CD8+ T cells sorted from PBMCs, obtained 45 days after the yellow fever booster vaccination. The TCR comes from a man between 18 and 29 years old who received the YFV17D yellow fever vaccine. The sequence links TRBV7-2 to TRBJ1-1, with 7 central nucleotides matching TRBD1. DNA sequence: TGTGCCAGCAGCTTTGACTCTCGCTTGGGACAGCTTAACACTGAAGCTTTCTTT. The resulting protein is CASSFDSRLGQLNTEAFF.